This is a list of T cell receptor beta chains from one sample in a study of blood T cell repertoires in COVID-19. Clones were read by immunoSEQ multiplex PCR, and TCRdb kept only the in-frame ones, dropping some. The table shows 100,000 to 150,000 clones, with around nine tenths occurring only once. The sample was peripheral blood. The receptors come from a man in his fifties or sixties with COVID-19, enrolled during active disease. CDR3s include the opening cysteine and the closing phenylalanine or tryptophan. Clone size, where shown, is once, few, many, or a class for clones that have expanded.

clone_size	v_call	j_call	cdr3_aa
.	TRBV9	TRBJ1-4	CASSVGTGDGEKLFF
.	TRBV19	TRBJ2-1	CASSIRGLEQFF
few	TRBV7-2	TRBJ2-7	CASSLTGGGYEQYF
.	TRBV19	TRBJ2-2	CASSTRLGTFTGELFF
.	TRBV6-5	TRBJ2-7	CASSYSTGSEQYF
.	TRBV12-3/TRBV12-4	TRBJ2-3	CASLSGSTDTQYF
few	TRBV19	TRBJ2-2	CASSIIGGSITGELFF
.	TRBV18	TRBJ1-5	CASSSLPTTGRDQPQHF
once	TRBV18	TRBJ2-7	CASSPLPAGGSYEQYF
.	TRBV4-1	TRBJ2-7	CASSQGASDSYEQYF
.	TRBV18	TRBJ2-5	CASSRTSGRAFQETQYF
once	TRBV5-1	TRBJ2-7	CASSLEERLAEQYF
.	TRBV5-6	TRBJ2-5	CASSTDGLAGAEETQYF
.	TRBV24-1	TRBJ2-5	CATSEAGGLEQETQYF
.	TRBV9	TRBJ2-7	CASSEQGSIGEQYF
.	TRBV19	TRBJ1-1	CASQPRVNTEAFF
.	TRBV19	TRBJ2-1	CASSIGLAGGRGGDNEQFF
.	TRBV7-8	TRBJ1-5	CASSLAETGGFQPQHF
.	TRBV7-2	TRBJ1-6	CASSYRQGDDSPLHF
once	TRBV3-1/TRBV3-2	TRBJ2-2	CASSQGGNTGELFF
.	TRBV5-8	TRBJ1-6	CASSLGGIYSPLHF
.	TRBV2	TRBJ2-5	CASSETPGETQYF
.	TRBV9	TRBJ2-1	CASSFSGGADQRSNEQFF
.	TRBV24-1	TRBJ2-2	CATRGGPGTGELFF
.	TRBV3-1/TRBV3-2	TRBJ2-1	CASSEDSRSYNEQFF
.	TRBV14	TRBJ2-3	CASSLSPGLAKYF
.	TRBV9	TRBJ2-3	CASSVTSTDTQYF
.	TRBV28	TRBJ1-2	CASSVRQGLLRGYTF
.	TRBV7-2	TRBJ1-2	CASSFGTGDLSYGYTF
once	TRBV13	TRBJ2-1	CASSLSGGSYNEQFF
once	TRBV3-1/TRBV3-2	TRBJ2-3	CASSRISGSGTDTQYF
.	TRBV19	TRBJ2-5	CASSIGQGASETQYF
few	TRBV28	TRBJ2-6	CASSPPVTSGGARQGSGANVLTF
.	TRBV29-1	TRBJ2-3	CSVETGQGAGDTQYF
few	TRBV6-1	TRBJ2-1	CASSEAQAREQFF
.	TRBV2	TRBJ2-5	CASRETGGQGATQYF
.	TRBV6-6	TRBJ2-5	CASSLTSGIETQYF
.	TRBV28	TRBJ2-7	CASSFHRGGEQYF
.	TRBV27	TRBJ1-2	CASSLGRNYGYTF
.	TRBV14	TRBJ2-7	CASSQLTREQYF